The 27 T cell receptor beta chains below come from one sample, sequenced in a study of CD8 T cells in ankylosing spondylitis. Via MiXCR, TCRdb re-called the 5' RACE reads, giving one row per CDR3 protein. The sample yields 220,000 or so distinct CDR3 sequences, about 10% seen once. Sequenced material: blood, either unsorted or a sorted T cell fraction (not recorded which). The receptors shown here come from a male donor with ankylosing spondylitis or in good health (not recorded which).

This clonotype was observed at least ten times. J is TRBJ2-3 and V is TRBV7-9, with D tentatively TRBD2 (5 bases). The germline V gene encodes CDR1 SEHNR and CDR2 FQNEAQ (reference sequence). Trimming stripped 2 bases from V and 0 bases from J, with 12 bases between. This CDR3 contains 16 residues. The CDR3 nucleotides read TGTGCCAGCAGCTTATCGTGGACGGGGAGCACAGATACGCAGTATTTT. Its protein is CASSLSWTGSTDTQYF.

This clonotype was detected only once. The rearrangement joins TRBV12-3 or TRBV12-4 to TRBJ1-4; D uncertain. Trimming took 4 bases from V and 6 from J, leaving 12 bases between them. The length of the CDR3 is 14 residues. CDR3 protein: CASSSWLPDEKLFF. CDR3 nucleotides: TGTGCCAGCAGTTCTTGGCTGCCGGATGAAAAACTGTTTTTT.

This clonotype has ten or more counts. V is TRBV10-3 and J is TRBJ2-1; TRBD2 might be the D (6 bases). V shed 4 bases and J shed 4 bases, with 14 bases lying between them. The CDR3 consists of 15 residues. Germline CDR1 ENHRY, CDR2 SYGVKD. CDR3 protein: CAISGGAKLYNEQFF. The CDR3 DNA reads as TGTGCCATCAGTGGCGGGGCCAAACTATACAATGAGCAGTTCTTC.

This clonotype has a count of ten or more. This sequence joins TRBV7-2 and TRBJ2-3; D gene ambiguous. The CDR3 covers 16 residues. Germline assignment: CDR1 SGHTA and CDR2 FQGNSA. V lost 8 bases and J 0 bases, leaving 18 bases between the germline ends. DNA for the CDR3: TGTGCCAGCGGAAGAAGACGAGATCCTAGCACAGATACGCAGTATTTT. It translates to CASGRRRDPSTDTQYF. The whole variable domain, remainder taken from reference TRBV7-2 and TRBJ2-3, is GAGVSQSPSNKVTEKGKDVELRCDPISGHTALYWYRQSLGQGLEFLIYFQGNSAPDKSGLPSDRFSAERTGGSVSTLTIQRTQQEDSAVYLCASGRRRDPSTDTQYFGPGTRLTVL.

At least ten counts were recorded for this clonotype. The V call is TRBV27, the J call TRBJ1-4; D remains ambiguous. CDR1 MNHEY and CDR2 SMNVEV come from the germline V gene (reference sequence). The CDR3 is 15 residues long. Deletions cut 5 bases from V and 0 bases from J, with 10 bases between. The CDR3 here is CASSTTMATNEKLFF. The CDR3 DNA reads as TGTGCCAGCAGTACAACAATGGCAACTAATGAAAAACTGTTTTTT.

This clonotype was seen ten or more times. This chain connects TRBV12-5 to TRBJ1-2; the match to TRBD1 covers 7 bases. CDR1 is LGHNT, CDR2 FRNRAP, per germline. The junction had 13 bases not matched to a gene; V was cut back by 0 bases and J by 3 bases. CDR3 length: 18 amino acids. CDR3 bases: TGTGCTAGTGGTTTGGTAGGAGTTCGACAGGGCGGGGACTATGGCTACACCTTC. Translation: CASGLVGVRQGGDYGYTF.

This clonotype was counted between two and nine times. V usage is TRBV20-1 and J usage is TRBJ2-2; 10 nucleotides align to TRBD1. The CDR3 consists of 16 residues. Trimming cost V 5 bases and J 6 bases; bases outside gene matches: 12. CDR1 is DFQATT, CDR2 SNEGSKA, per germline (reference sequence). The CDR3 sequence: CSAPPLTGGDAGELFF. The CDR3 nucleotides read TGCAGTGCTCCTCCCCTGACAGGGGGCGACGCCGGGGAGCTGTTTTTT.

About this clonotype: One base away lies a much larger clone, so this may be a sequencing read error. The V gene is TRBV20-1, the J gene TRBJ2-3; 8 bases fit TRBD2. V shed 8 bases, J shed 3 bases, and the junction held 19 bases outside the gene matches. Germline CDR1 and CDR2: DFQATT and SNEGSKA (reference sequence). This CDR3 spans 17 amino acids. The CDR3 DNA reads as TGCAGTCCTCCCAATCGTCGTGACAGCGGGGGAACAGATACGCAGTATTTT. Translated, it gives CSPPNRRDSGGTDTQYF.

The V gene is TRBV15, the J gene TRBJ1-5; possibly TRBD1 for D (6 bases). Germline V gives CDR1 LNHNV, CDR2 YYDKDF (reference sequence). CDR3 length: 16 residues. Trimming left V 0 bases short and J 3 bases short, with 12 bases between. The CDR3 nucleotides are TGTGCCACCAGCAGAGAACTACAGGGCCACAATCAGCCCCAGCATTTT. Amino acids: CATSRELQGHNQPQHF.

This chain connects TRBV20-1 to TRBJ2-5; no clear D. This CDR3 is 13 amino acids long. Looked up from germline, CDR1 is DFQATT and CDR2 is SNEGSKA (reference sequence). V was pared by 5 bases and J by 4 bases, with 14 bases between. The CDR3 DNA follows: TGCAGTGCTCCTATACCTTCGGGAGAGACCCAGTACTTC. Protein sequence: CSAPIPSGETQYF.

This clonotype was counted many times. J is TRBJ2-3 and V is TRBV29-1; D unclear. The CDR3 loop spans 18 amino acids. Germline V CDR1 and CDR2: SQVTM, ANQGSEA. The V gene lost 7 bases and the J gene lost 3 bases, with 29 bases spanning the gap. The CDR3, as DNA: TGCAGCGCCGAAAAATCAGGTTCCAGAGCAGTTCGGACAGATACGCAGTATTTT. Amino acid sequence: CSAEKSGSRAVRTDTQYF.

In its sample, this clonotype was seen a few times. J is TRBJ2-2 and V is TRBV6-1; 7 bases match TRBD1. V shed 2 bases and J 6 bases; nucleotides not matched to a gene: 0. Germline V gene lookup returns CDR1 MNHNS and CDR2 SASEGT. The CDR3 length is 13 residues. The CDR3 DNA sequence: TGTGCCAGCAGTGAACAGGGGGCCGGGGAGCTGTTTTTT. Translating it yields CASSEQGAGELFF.

Many counts were recorded for this clonotype. This sequence joins TRBV12-3 or TRBV12-4 and TRBJ1-2; 7 nucleotides match TRBD1. Unmatched junction bases numbered 16, after V lost 7 bases and J lost 8 bases. The CDR3 covers 15 residues. CDR3 residues: CASTERGSNRGGYTF. For the CDR3, the DNA is TGTGCCAGCACCGAAAGGGGGTCGAACAGGGGAGGCTACACCTTC.

V usage is TRBV14 and J usage is TRBJ2-3, with 9 bases aligning to TRBD2. Per the germline V gene, CDR1 is SGHDN and CDR2 is FVKESK. The CDR3 has 18 amino acids. V trimming: 0 bases; J trimming: 2 bases; junction bases outside the gene matches: 9. In nucleotides, the CDR3 is TGTGCCAGCAGCCAAGAAATCCAGCGGGGGGCCCACACAGATACGCAGTATTTT. It specifies CASSQEIQRGAHTDTQYF.

This clonotype was counted ten times or more. The chain links TRBV5-1 to TRBJ2-2; 7 bases fit TRBD2. The CDR3 loop spans 15 amino acids. J gave up 4 bases and V 4 bases, and 7 bases lay outside the gene matches. Germline V CDR1 and CDR2: SGHRS, YFSETQ. CDR3 residues: CASSPIAGRTGELFF. DNA of the CDR3: TGCGCCAGCAGCCCCATAGCGGGTCGCACCGGGGAGCTGTTTTTT.

The V and J genes are TRBV28 and TRBJ2-5; possibly TRBD2 for D (6 bases). This CDR3 contains 17 residues. The germline V gene encodes CDR1 MDHEN and CDR2 SYDVKM. Trimming took 6 bases from V and 1 from J, leaving 21 bases between them. CDR3 DNA: TGTGCCAGCAGCCCAGTTTTATTGGTGGGGGGCCAAGAGACCCAGTACTTC. Translating it yields CASSPVLLVGGQETQYF.

This clonotype was observed at least ten times. The chain has TRBV5-1 and TRBJ2-7; tentative D call: TRBD1 (6 bases). Germline lookup yields CDR1 SGHRS and CDR2 YFSETQ. The CDR3 covers 13 residues. The ends were cut back, 4 bases at V and 6 bases at J, with 14 bases in the middle. The CDR3 nucleotides read TGCGCCAGCAGCGAAGCTACAGGGATCGAGCAGTACTTC. Residues: CASSEATGIEQYF.

V usage is TRBV7-2 and J usage is TRBJ2-7, with 10 positions matching TRBD2. The CDR3 is 16 amino acids. Germline V CDR1 and CDR2: SGHTA, FQGNSA. The J segment lost 5 bases and the V segment lost 4 bases, leaving 11 bases of the junction unmatched. The DNA for the CDR3 is TGTGCCAGCAGCTCCGAGAGCGGGGGGGCCAGGAACGAGCAGTACTTC. Translating gives CASSSESGGARNEQYF. The entire variable domain, with the rest obtained from reference TRBV7-2 and TRBJ2-7, is as follows: GAGVSQSPSNKVTEKGKDVELRCDPISGHTALYWYRQSLGQGLEFLIYFQGNSAPDKSGLPSDRFSAERTGGSVSTLTIQRTQQEDSAVYLCASSSESGGARNEQYFGPGTRLTVT.

This clonotype was seen repeatedly, ten times or more. This chain connects TRBV7-9 to TRBJ2-7, with D perhaps being TRBD1 or TRBD2 (5 bases each). V lost 4 bases to trimming and J lost 5 bases, with 21 bases between them. Germline CDR1 SEHNR, CDR2 FQNEAQ (reference sequence). The CDR3 extends over 16 amino acids. The CDR3 nucleotides are TGTGCCAGCAGCTCATCTCCCCGGGACCCCACCAACGAGCAGTACTTC. This gives the protein CASSSSPRDPTNEQYF.

In its sample, this clonotype was seen many times. This rearrangement joins TRBV7-2 to TRBJ2-5, with unresolved D. The CDR3 loop spans 13 amino acids. Per germline, CDR1 SGHTA and CDR2 FQGNSA. V dropped 5 bases and J dropped 4 bases, with 11 bases sitting between them. The CDR3 protein is CASSIRSGETQYF. The CDR3 coding sequence is TGTGCCAGCAGCATCCGGTCTGGAGAGACCCAGTACTTC. The whole variable domain, remainder taken from reference TRBV7-2 and TRBJ2-5, is GAGVSQSPSNKVTEKGKDVELRCDPISGHTALYWYRQSLGQGLEFLIYFQGNSAPDKSGLPSDRFSAERTGGSVSTLTIQRTQQEDSAVYLCASSIRSGETQYFGPGTRLLVL.

This clonotype was detected only a few times. This rearrangement joins TRBV6-5 to TRBJ2-7; D is perhaps TRBD2 (5 bases). Germline values: CDR1 MNHEY, CDR2 SVGAGI. V was shortened by 3 bases and J by 6 bases, with 15 bases between the two germline ends. The CDR3 runs to 14 residues. The CDR3: CASSYWGLRGEQYF. The CDR3 DNA sequence: TGTGCCAGCAGTTATTGGGGTCTTCGGGGCGAGCAGTACTTC.

In its sample, this clonotype was seen many times. V usage is TRBV6-5 and J usage is TRBJ1-1, with D perhaps TRBD1 (5 bases). V lost 2 bases to trimming and J lost 7 bases, with 11 bases between them. The CDR3 is made up of 13 amino acids. Germline V gene sequence: CDR1 MNHEY, CDR2 SVGAGI. The DNA for the CDR3 is TGTGCCAGCAGTTACGGTATGGGGGGTGAAGCTTTCTTT. Amino acids: CASSYGMGGEAFF.

This clonotype has a count of ten or more. The V gene is TRBV29-1, the J gene TRBJ1-2; D is ambiguous. This CDR3 is 10 amino acids long. Per germline, CDR1 SQVTM and CDR2 ANQGSEA. V was shortened by 3 bases and J by 4 bases, with 3 bases between the two germline ends. CDR3 coding DNA: TGCAGCGTTGACGCCTATGGCTACACCTTC. This encodes CSVDAYGYTF.

At least ten counts were recorded for this clonotype. The chain recombines TRBV5-1 with TRBJ2-7; no definite D call. The germline V and J ends were trimmed by 4 bases and 5 bases, with 19 bases remaining between them. CDR1 is SGHRS and CDR2 is YFSETQ in the germline V gene. This CDR3 has 15 amino acids. The CDR3 sequence: CASSPSSGKGDEQYF. The CDR3 bases are TGCGCCAGCAGCCCATCCTCAGGAAAGGGCGACGAGCAGTACTTC.

This clonotype was seen a handful of times. V is TRBV6-1 and J is TRBJ1-2; possibly TRBD1 for D (6 bases). V lost 5 bases to trimming and J lost 0 bases, with 10 bases between them. Germline V lookup: CDR1 MNHNS, CDR2 SASEGT. The CDR3 is made up of 14 amino acids. Here the CDR3 DNA reads TGTGCCAGCAGTCCCGACAGGTCTAACTATGGCTACACCTTC. This encodes CASSPDRSNYGYTF.

This clonotype was counted many times. The chain carries TRBV20-1 and TRBJ1-6; D is ambiguous. Trimming left V 4 bases short and J 10 bases short, with 8 bases between. Per the germline V gene, CDR1 is DFQATT and CDR2 is SNEGSKA (reference sequence). This CDR3 is 11 amino acids long. CDR3 DNA sequence: TGCAGTGCTAACACAGTATCACCCCTCCACTTT. Protein product: CSANTVSPLHF.

Ten or more counts support this clonotype. The chain links TRBV15 to TRBJ1-6; D not resolved. Trimming shortened V by 0 bases and J by 8 bases, and 8 bases separated the two germline ends. The CDR3 consists of 14 residues. From germline, CDR1 is LNHNV and CDR2 YYDKDF (reference sequence). CDR3 DNA sequence: TGTGCCACCAGCAGAGATGCTGTCGATTCACCCCTCCACTTT. This translates into CATSRDAVDSPLHF.